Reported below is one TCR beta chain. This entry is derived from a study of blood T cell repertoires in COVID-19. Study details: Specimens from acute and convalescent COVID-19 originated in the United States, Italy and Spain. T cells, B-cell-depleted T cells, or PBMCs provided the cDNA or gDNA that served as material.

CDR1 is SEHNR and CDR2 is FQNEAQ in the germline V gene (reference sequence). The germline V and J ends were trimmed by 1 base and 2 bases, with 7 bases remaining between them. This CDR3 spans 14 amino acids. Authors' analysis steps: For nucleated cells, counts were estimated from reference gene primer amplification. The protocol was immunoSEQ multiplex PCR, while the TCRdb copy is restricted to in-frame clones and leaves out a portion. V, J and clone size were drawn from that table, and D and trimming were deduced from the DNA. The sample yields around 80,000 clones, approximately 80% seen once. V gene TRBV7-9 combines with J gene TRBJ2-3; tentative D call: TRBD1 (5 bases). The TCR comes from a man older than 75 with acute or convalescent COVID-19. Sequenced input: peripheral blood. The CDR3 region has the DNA TGTGCCAGCAGCTTAGGGACAAACACAGATACGCAGTATTTT. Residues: CASSLGTNTDTQYF.